The rows below give T cell receptor beta chains drawn from one sample of a study of OX40 agonist ivuxolimab in advanced cancers. Clones were read by immunoSEQ multiplex PCR, and TCRdb kept only the in-frame ones, dropping some. This sample has about 60,000 clones, with roughly nine tenths found just once. This specimen was CD4+ or CD8+ T cells sorted from blood, taken in a trial of the OX40 agonist ivuxolimab. The receptors come from an adult with an advanced solid tumor such as melanoma, head and neck, liver or kidney cancer. Each CDR3 is given with its conserved first and last residue. A D gene is named only where the DNA matches it firmly. A row's size may be missing; if present it is once, few, many or a size class.

once	15	TRBJ2-7	TRBV13	TRBD2	TGTGCCAGCAGCGCCGGACTAGGAGGGATGTACGAGCAGTACTTC	CASSAGLGGMYEQYF
NA	16	TRBJ2-7	TRBV7-9	TRBD1	TGTGCCAGCAGCCCCATCCGGACAGGCAGCTCCTACGAGCAGTACTTC	CASSPIRTGSSYEQYF
NA	13	TRBJ2-1	TRBV7-8	NA	TGTGCCAGCAGCTTAGCCGTAAGCAATGAGCAGTTCTTC	CASSLAVSNEQFF
few	16	TRBJ2-5	TRBV7-2	TRBD2	TGTGCCAGCAGCTACGGGACTAGCGAATACCAAGAGACCCAGTACTTC	CASSYGTSEYQETQYF
NA	17	TRBJ2-1	TRBV9	TRBD1	TGTGCCAGCAGCGAGTATGGGGGACAGCAAAAGGTGGATGAGCAGTTCTTC	CASSEYGGQQKVDEQFF
NA	14	TRBJ1-1	TRBV18	NA	TGTGCCAGCTTCACAACTTTCGGGGATACTGAAGCTTTCTTT	CASFTTFGDTEAFF
NA	14	TRBJ2-1	TRBV2	NA	TGTGCCAGCAGTGAGGCGGCGGGGTGGAATGAGCAGTTCTTC	CASSEAAGWNEQFF
medium-sized	13	TRBJ2-1	TRBV6-6	NA	TGTGCCAGCAGTTACGTCGGGGTAAATGAGCAGTTCTTC	CASSYVGVNEQFF
NA	16	TRBJ1-1	TRBV6-5	TRBD1	TGTGCCAGCAGTTACGGGGACAGGGGGGCGAACACTGAAGCTTTCTTT	CASSYGDRGANTEAFF
NA	14	TRBJ1-1	TRBV14	NA	TGTGCCAGCAGGGCATGGGGGCAGGACACTGAAGCTTTCTTT	CASRAWGQDTEAFF
NA	13	TRBJ2-3	TRBV7-9	NA	TGTGCCAGCACCAACCCCTTAAGTGATACGCAGTATTTT	CASTNPLSDTQYF
NA	13	TRBJ1-2	TRBV2	TRBD1	TGTGCCAGCAGCCCGGGACAGGGCGCCGGCTACACCTTC	CASSPGQGAGYTF
once	16	TRBJ1-3	TRBV7-6	NA	TGTGCCAGCAGCTTGTCAGGGTGGGCCTCTGGAAACACCATATATTTT	CASSLSGWASGNTIYF
NA	15	TRBJ2-3	TRBV7-8	TRBD2	TGTGCCAGCAGCTTTCTAGCGGGGAGCACAGATACGCAGTATTTT	CASSFLAGSTDTQYF
NA	14	TRBJ1-1	TRBV27	NA	TGTGCCAGCAGTTTGGGGGGGCCTAACACTGAAGCTTTCTTT	CASSLGGPNTEAFF
NA	14	TRBJ1-5	TRBV10-3	NA	TGTGCCATCAGTGAGACCGGACAGTCCCAGCCCCAGCATTTT	CAISETGQSQPQHF
NA	14	TRBJ2-3	TRBV6-5	NA	TGTGCCAGCAGTTACTCGAACGCTGCAGATACGCAGTATTTT	CASSYSNAADTQYF
NA	15	TRBJ2-1	TRBV9	TRBD1	TGTGCCAGCAGCGGGGTCCGGGACAGGAACAATGAGCAGTTCTTC	CASSGVRDRNNEQFF
NA	16	TRBJ2-1	TRBV4-1	TRBD1	TGCGCCAGCAGCCAAGGACAGGGGGCTTCCTACAATGAGCAGTTCTTC	CASSQGQGASYNEQFF
NA	13	TRBJ2-5	TRBV7-3	NA	TGTGCCAGCAGCCCCGCGCTCGGGGAGACCCAGTACTTC	CASSPALGETQYF
NA	16	TRBJ2-1	TRBV6-5	NA	TGTGCCAGCAGTTACTCGTTGGTGGGCCCCCTCAATGAGCAGTTCTTC	CASSYSLVGPLNEQFF
NA	12	TRBJ1-1	TRBV4-3	NA	TGCGCCAGCAGCCAGGTCGGGACAGAAGCTTTCTTT	CASSQVGTEAFF
NA	19	TRBJ2-1	TRBV21-1	NA	TGTGCCAGCAGCAAAGCCAAGGGAGCTTGGACCAGAGGGAGCTATGAGCAGTTCTTC	CASSKAKGAWTRGSYEQFF